This T cell receptor beta chain was captured by sequencing in a study of T cells in Graves' hyperthyroidism and ophthalmopathy. With 2 bases removed from V and 3 bases from J, the gap between germline ends came to 2 bases. The CDR3 has 12 amino acids. The V gene's germline CDR1 is MNHEY and CDR2 SVGAGI. Study conclusions and caveats: Onset of ophthalmopathy came a median about 6.5 months after the model predicted it. In blood, most of the thyroid clonotypes expanded above 0.001 were also present.

Comments on this clonotype: Its cognate antigen is unknown.

Ophthalmopathy in the patients scored at least 3 on Clinical Activity Score and at least 4 on NOSPECS grade, lasting under 3 months. Amplification of TCR beta CDR3 regions used RNA as the template. A set of HTBI primers served as the primers for a first-round RT-PCR of the TCR CDR3. In TCRdb, the multiplex PCR reads were re-called with MiXCR into one record per CDR3 protein. This sample has over 400,000 distinct CDR3 sequences, with under 15% found just once. The sequence was collected from a man between 18 and 35 years old with Graves' ophthalmopathy. Sequences were obtained from blood. This chain joins TRBV6-5 and TRBJ2-4; no firm D call. CDR3 region: CASSYGKNIQYF. The CDR3 DNA reads as TGTGCCAGCAGTTACGGCAAAAACATTCAGTACTTC.